This entry is about one T cell receptor (beta chain). The naive CD8 population came from CD45RO-negative cells selected for CCR7, without terminally differentiated effector memory CD45RA+ cells. Donors comprised healthy HIV-negative adults lacking recent acute infections or vaccinations. Germline lookup yields CDR1 SGHDT and CDR2 YYEEEE. CDR3 length: 15 amino acids. After removal of 4 bases from V and 6 bases from J, the junction contained 6 bases not matched to a gene. Libraries were prepared by immunoSEQ multiplex PCR; TCRdb keeps only in-frame clonotypes and omits some of them. In the table there are 1.5 million to 2.5 million clones, about 95% of which are singletons. The data were taken from a study of shared clonotypes between healthy human individuals.

The chain uses TRBV5-6 and TRBJ2-4, with 11 bases identical to TRBD2. Specimen: naive CD8+ T cells sorted from blood. The clonotype comes from a young man in good health. The CDR3 spells CASSGALAGGNIQYF. CDR3 sequence (DNA): TGTGCCAGCAGCGGGGCCCTAGCGGGGGGAAACATTCAGTACTTC.